The sequence of this T cell receptor (beta chain) was determined in a study of cytomegalovirus exposure and HLA in healthy donors. Study conclusions and caveats: Earlier analysis yielded a pattern in which most TCR beta V segments were productive about 90% or about 30% of the time. Many donors carried some public TCRs, although rarity characterized most TCR sequences. The study flagged approximately 180 TCR beta chains as cytomegalovirus-associated.

This clone was counted a few times. Its target is unknown. Both 60 Vbeta primers and 13 Jbeta primers went into the PCR. Profiled with immunoSEQ multiplex PCR; TCRdb holds only in-frame clones, not every one. Counted here are about 89,000 clones, about 80% occurring once; the ten biggest clones make up around 1.5%. The clonotype originates from a male donor in good health and CMV-seronegative. The sequenced material came from PBMCs.

As DNA, the CDR3 is TGTGCCACCCCCCCCGGGGGGCGCCCATTTGACACCGGGGAGCTGTTTTTT. Translated, it gives CATPPGGRPFDTGELFF. The chain couples TRBV7-9 to TRBJ2-2, with D perhaps TRBD2 (7 bases). The CDR3 loop spans 17 amino acids. The germline V and J ends were trimmed by 10 bases and 3 bases, with 24 bases remaining between them. Germline CDR1 is SEHNR and CDR2 is FQNEAQ (reference sequence).